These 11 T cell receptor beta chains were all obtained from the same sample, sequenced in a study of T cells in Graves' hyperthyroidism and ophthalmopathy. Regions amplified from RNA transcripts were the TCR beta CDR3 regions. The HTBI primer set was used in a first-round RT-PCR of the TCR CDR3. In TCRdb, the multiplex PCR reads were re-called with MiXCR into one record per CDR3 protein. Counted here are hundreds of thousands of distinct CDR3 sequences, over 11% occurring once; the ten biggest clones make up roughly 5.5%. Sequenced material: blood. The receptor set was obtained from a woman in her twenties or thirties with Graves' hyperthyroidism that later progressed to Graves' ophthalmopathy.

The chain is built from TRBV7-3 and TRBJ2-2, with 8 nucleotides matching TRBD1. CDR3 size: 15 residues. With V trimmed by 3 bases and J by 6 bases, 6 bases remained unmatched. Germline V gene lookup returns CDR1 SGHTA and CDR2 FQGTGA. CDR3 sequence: CASSLTTGGPGELFF. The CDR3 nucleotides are TGTGCCAGCAGCTTGACCACAGGGGGACCCGGGGAGCTGTTTTTT.

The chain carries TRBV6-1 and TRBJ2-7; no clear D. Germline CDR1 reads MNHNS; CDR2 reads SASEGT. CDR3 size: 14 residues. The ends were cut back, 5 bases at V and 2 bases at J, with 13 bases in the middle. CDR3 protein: CASSRDFSTYEQYF. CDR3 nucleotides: TGTGCCAGCAGTAGGGATTTTTCAACCTACGAGCAGTACTTC.

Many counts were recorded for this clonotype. In DNA form, the CDR3 reads TGTGCCAGCAGTGGGGGACAGGGGGTGTTTACAGATACGCAGTATTTT. This codes for CASSGGQGVFTDTQYF. V gene TRBV2 combines with J gene TRBJ2-3; 11 nucleotides align to TRBD1. The CDR3 has 16 residues. CDR1 and CDR2 from the germline V gene are SNHLY and FYNNEI. Trimming cost V 4 bases and J 3 bases; bases outside gene matches: 6. Drawing the rest from reference TRBV2 and TRBJ2-3, the complete variable domain is EPEVTQTPSHQVTQMGQEVILRCVPISNHLYFYWYRQILGQKVEFLVSFYNNEISEKSEIFDDQFSVERPDGSNFTLKIRSTKLEDSAMYFCASSGGQGVFTDTQYFGPGTRLTVL.

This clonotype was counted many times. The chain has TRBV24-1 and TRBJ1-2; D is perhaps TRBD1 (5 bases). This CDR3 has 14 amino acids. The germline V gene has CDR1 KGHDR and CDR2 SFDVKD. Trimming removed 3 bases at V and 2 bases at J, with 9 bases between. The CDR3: CATSDADKNYGYTF. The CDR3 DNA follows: TGTGCCACCAGTGATGCGGACAAAAACTATGGCTACACCTTC.

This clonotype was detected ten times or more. In DNA, the CDR3 is TGTGCCAGTAATCCAGTAGACTTCAATCAGCCCCAGCATTTT. This encodes CASNPVDFNQPQHF. The rearrangement joins TRBV19 to TRBJ1-5, with D uncertain. The CDR3 is 14 amino acids. The germline gives CDR1 LNHDA, CDR2 SQIVND (reference sequence). With 7 bases removed from V and 3 bases from J, the gap between germline ends came to 13 bases.

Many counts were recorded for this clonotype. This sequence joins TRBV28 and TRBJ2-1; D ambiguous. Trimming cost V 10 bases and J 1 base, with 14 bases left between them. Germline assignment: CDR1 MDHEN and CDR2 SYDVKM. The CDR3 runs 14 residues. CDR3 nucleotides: TGTGCCACCCTAAGTAGGGTATCCTACAATGAGCAGTTCTTC. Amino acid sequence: CATLSRVSYNEQFF.

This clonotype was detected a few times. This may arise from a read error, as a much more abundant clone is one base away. CDR3 nucleotide sequence: TGTGCCAGTCAAGCCGACAGTACCAATCAGCCCCAGCATTTT. Its protein product is CASQADSTNQPQHF. The chain employs TRBV2 and TRBJ1-5; possible D gene TRBD1, 5 bases. Germline assignment: CDR1 SNHLY and CDR2 FYNNEI. The CDR3 totals 14 residues. V lost 9 bases and J lost 3, with 15 bases in between.

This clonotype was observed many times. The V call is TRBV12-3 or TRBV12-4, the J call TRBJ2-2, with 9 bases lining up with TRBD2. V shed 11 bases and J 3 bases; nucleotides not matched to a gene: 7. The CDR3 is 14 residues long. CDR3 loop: CASRLAAYTGELFF. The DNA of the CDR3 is TGTGCCTCGAGACTAGCGGCCTACACCGGGGAGCTGTTTTTT.

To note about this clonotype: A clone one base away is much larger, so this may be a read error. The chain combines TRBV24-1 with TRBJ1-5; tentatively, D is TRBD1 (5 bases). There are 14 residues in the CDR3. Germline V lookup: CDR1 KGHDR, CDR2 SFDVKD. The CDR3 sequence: CATGTDLSNQTQHF. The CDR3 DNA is TGTGCCACAGGGACGGACCTTAGCAATCAGACCCAGCATTTT.

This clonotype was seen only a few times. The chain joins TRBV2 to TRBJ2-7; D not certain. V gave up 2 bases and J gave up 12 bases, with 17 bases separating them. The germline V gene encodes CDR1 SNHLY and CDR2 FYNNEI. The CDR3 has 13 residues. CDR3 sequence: CASSESGLRKRYF. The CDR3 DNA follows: TGTGCCAGCAGTGAATCAGGATTACGGAAGCGGTACTTC. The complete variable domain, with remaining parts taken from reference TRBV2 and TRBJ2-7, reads EPEVTQTPSHQVTQMGQEVILRCVPISNHLYFYWYRQILGQKVEFLVSFYNNEISEKSEIFDDQFSVERPDGSNFTLKIRSTKLEDSAMYFCASSESGLRKRYFGPGTRLTVT.

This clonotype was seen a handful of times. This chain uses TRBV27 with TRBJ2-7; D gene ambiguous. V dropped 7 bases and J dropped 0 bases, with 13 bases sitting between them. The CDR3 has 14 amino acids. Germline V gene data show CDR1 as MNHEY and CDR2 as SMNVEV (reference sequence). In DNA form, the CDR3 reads TGTGCCAGCAAAATAACCCCCGGCTCCTACGAGCAGTACTTC. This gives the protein CASKITPGSYEQYF.